This TCR beta chain was profiled in a study of beta chain features in type 1 diabetes (dated by TCRdb to 2016 to 2018). About the study as a whole: Mean age, gender distribution, total cell number and subset yield were not different between patients and healthy donors. Across all samples, about 110 million sorted cells were examined, and cell number per subset correlated strongly with RNA yield. The study compared TCRB repertoires of sorted circulating CD4+ T cell subsets between recently diagnosed type 1 diabetes patients and matched healthy donors. Whereas all 30 or so donors provided naive and central memory subsets, regulatory and stem cell-like memory subsets were isolated from just 8 patients and about 8 healthy donors. Summary of the overall study and its limitations: In all four CD4+ subsets, TCRB CDR3 length was moderately but significantly shorter in type 1 diabetes patients. Sequencing cDNA rather than genomic DNA could over-represent highly expressing activated cells, although activation and CD3 levels did not differ between groups. Shorter templates might be favored by PCR, yet because patient and control samples were amplified and corrected together, any such skew would affect both groups equally. Naive, central memory and regulatory TCRB repertoires appeared more similar among patients than among healthy donors. Fewer insertions and more nucleotide deletions at VDJ recombination sites were observed in patients with type 1 diabetes, implying thymic rearrangement abnormalities. Because the HLA sub-analyses included only small numbers of individuals, any influence of HLA type on TCRB rearrangement was left unresolved.

The V and J ends are trimmed by 1 base and 5 bases, leaving 16 bases between them. The CDR3 holds 16 amino acids from the cysteine to the phenylalanine. Just the 48-base CDR3 DNA is kept, in frame starting at base 1. The germline V gene provides CDR1 SGHDT and CDR2 YYEEEE. The High Capacity cDNA Reverse Transcription Kit was used to reverse transcribe all of the isolated RNA, meaning that expressed TCRB transcripts were what got sequenced. Naive, central memory and regulatory T cell samples underwent deep immunoSEQ sequencing, averaging around 3.9 million total reads per sample. After sorted cells were lysed in RLT buffer, RNA was extracted with DNase-treated RNeasy Micro or Mini kits, with the choice depending on cell number. To prevent cross-contamination, each cell subset was processed individually, whereas patient and healthy donor samples were processed jointly. Using the immunoSEQ multiplex PCR, TCRB sequences were amplified from cDNA into 87-bp fragments spanning the CDR3 region. The amplicons were sequenced using the Illumina HiSeq platform. Under the source paper's analysis protocol: PCR bias was computationally corrected using synthetic template baselines, reads within Hamming distance 2 were collapsed, and singletons that could not be merged were discarded. By aligning reads against IMGT, V, D and J genes, CDR3 length, and insertions or deletions at six rearrangement sites were assigned. Within each subset, clonotype counts were normalized to the number of sorted cells before true diversity and Gini coefficients were calculated with the tcR R package. The overlap coefficient, calculated on TCRB nucleotide sequences, was used to quantify repertoire sharing. Out-of-frame TCRB sequences from naive cells were analyzed as a proxy for the pre-selection repertoire. TCRdb retrieved this table from immuneACCESS and kept in-frame rearrangements only. Not all clones are present; in checked studies, unresolved V genes account for under half, and no reason is known for the remainder. That table furnishes V, J and clone size, whereas the DNA furnished D and trimming. The sample profile shows hundreds of thousands of clones; about 12% of them were found once. The top ten hold roughly 0.015% of the sample.

From each donor, a single peripheral blood sample of around 120 mL on average was drawn into heparinised tubes. Using a panel that included CD45RO, CCR7, CD25, CD127, CD95 and CD27, naive, central memory, regulatory and stem cell-like memory CD4+ T cells were sorted on a BD FACSAria II. Every sorted population had a purity above 95%. Right away, PBMCs were isolated by Lymphoprep density gradient centrifugation and were stained directly, with no culture step. Samples were stained and sorted in pairs, with one healthy donor and one patient per experiment, so that batch effects were minimized. This clone was picked up a small number of times. There is no known antigen for this receptor. There are no base qualities to consult, and no much larger clone falls within one base.

This clonotype was sampled from a man between 18 and 35 years old in good health. The source material was naive CD4+ T cells from blood. Interpreted using the paper, the cell subset or site label stands for: true naive CD4+ T cells. The sequence links TRBV5-6 to TRBJ1-5; a tentative D match to TRBD1 spans 5 bases. Here is the DNA: TGTGCCAGCAGCTTGAGTGCGGGGCCGGCTGATCAGCCCCAGCATTTT. The resulting protein is CASSLSAGPADQPQHF.